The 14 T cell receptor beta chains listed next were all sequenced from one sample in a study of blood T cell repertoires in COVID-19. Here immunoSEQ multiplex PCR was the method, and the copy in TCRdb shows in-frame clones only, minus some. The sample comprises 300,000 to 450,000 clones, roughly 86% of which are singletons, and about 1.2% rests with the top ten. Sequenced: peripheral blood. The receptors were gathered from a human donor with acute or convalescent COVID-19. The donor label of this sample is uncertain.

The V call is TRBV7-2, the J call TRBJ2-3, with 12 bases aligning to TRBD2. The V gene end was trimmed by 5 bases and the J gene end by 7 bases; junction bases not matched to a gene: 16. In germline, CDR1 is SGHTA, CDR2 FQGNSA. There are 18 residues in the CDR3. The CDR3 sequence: CASSLQYSSGGAINTQYF. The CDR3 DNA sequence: TGTGCCAGCAGCCTACAGTATTCTAGCGGGGGGGCAATAAATACGCAGTATTTT. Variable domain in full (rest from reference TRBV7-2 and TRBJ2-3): GAGVSQSPSNKVTEKGKDVELRCDPISGHTALYWYRQSLGQGLEFLIYFQGNSAPDKSGLPSDRFSAERTGGSVSTLTIQRTQQEDSAVYLCASSLQYSSGGAINTQYFGPGTRLTVL.

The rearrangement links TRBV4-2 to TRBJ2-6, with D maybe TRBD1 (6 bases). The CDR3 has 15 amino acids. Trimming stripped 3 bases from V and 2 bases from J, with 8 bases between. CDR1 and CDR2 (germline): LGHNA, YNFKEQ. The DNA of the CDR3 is TGTGCCAGCAGCCAGAACAGGGCTGGGGCCAACGTCCTGACTTTC. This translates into CASSQNRAGANVLTF.

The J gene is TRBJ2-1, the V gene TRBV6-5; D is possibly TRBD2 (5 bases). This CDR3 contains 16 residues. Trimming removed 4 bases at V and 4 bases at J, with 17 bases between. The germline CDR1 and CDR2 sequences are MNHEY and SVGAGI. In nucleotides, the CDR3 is TGTGCCAGCAGTTCACCCGGACTCAAGTTTTACAATGAGCAGTTCTTC. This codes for CASSSPGLKFYNEQFF.

The CDR3: CASSDHGQGRISPLHF. The CDR3 nucleotides are TGTGCCAGCAGTGACCATGGACAGGGACGAATTTCACCCCTCCACTTT. The chain links TRBV25-1 to TRBJ1-6, with 8 bases identical to TRBD1. This CDR3 spans 16 amino acids. Germline CDR1 and CDR2: MGHDK and SYGVNS. The ends lost 3 bases at V and 9 bases at J; junction bases unmatched: 10. The full variable domain, rest sourced from reference TRBV25-1 and TRBJ1-6, is EADIYQTPRYLVIGTGKKITLECSQTMGHDKMYWYQQDPGMELHLIHYSYGVNSTEKGDLSSESTVSRIRTEHFPLTLESARPSHTSQYLCASSDHGQGRISPLHFGNGTRLTVT.

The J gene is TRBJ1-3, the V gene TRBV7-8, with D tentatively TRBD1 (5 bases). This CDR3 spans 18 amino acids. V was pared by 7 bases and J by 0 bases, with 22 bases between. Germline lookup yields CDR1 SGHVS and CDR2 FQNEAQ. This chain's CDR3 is CASTLGSAGKNSGNTIYF. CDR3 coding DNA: TGTGCCAGCACGCTTGGTTCCGCAGGGAAGAACTCTGGAAACACCATATATTTT.

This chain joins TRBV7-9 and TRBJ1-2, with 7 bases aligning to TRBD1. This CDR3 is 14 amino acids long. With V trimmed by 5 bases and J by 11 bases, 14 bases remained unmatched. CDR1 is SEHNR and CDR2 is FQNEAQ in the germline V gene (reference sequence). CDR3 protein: CASSTPGQTLYYTF. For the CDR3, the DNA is TGTGCCAGCAGCACCCCGGGACAGACTTTGTATTACACCTTC.

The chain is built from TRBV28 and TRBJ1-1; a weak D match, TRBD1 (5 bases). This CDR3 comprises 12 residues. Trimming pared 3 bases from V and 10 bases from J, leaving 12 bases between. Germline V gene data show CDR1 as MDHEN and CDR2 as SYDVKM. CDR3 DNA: TGTGCCAGCAGTTTCCAATTGGGGGGAGCTTTCTTT. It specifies CASSFQLGGAFF.

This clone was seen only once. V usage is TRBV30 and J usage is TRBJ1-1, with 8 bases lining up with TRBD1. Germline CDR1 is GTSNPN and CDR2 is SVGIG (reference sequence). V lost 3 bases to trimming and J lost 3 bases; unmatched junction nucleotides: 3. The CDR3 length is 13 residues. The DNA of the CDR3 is TGTGCCTGGAGGGACAGGGCACACACTGAAGCTTTCTTT. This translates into CAWRDRAHTEAFF. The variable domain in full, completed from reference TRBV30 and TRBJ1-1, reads SQTIHQWPATLVQPVGSPLSLECTVEGTSNPNLYWYRQAAGRGLQLLFYSVGIGQISSEVPQNLSASRPQDRQFILSSKKLLLSDSGFYLCAWRDRAHTEAFFGQGTRLTVV.

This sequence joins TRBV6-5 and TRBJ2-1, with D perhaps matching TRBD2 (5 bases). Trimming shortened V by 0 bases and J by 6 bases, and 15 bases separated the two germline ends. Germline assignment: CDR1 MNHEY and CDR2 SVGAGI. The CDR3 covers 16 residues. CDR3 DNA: TGTGCCAGCAGTTACTCGTTTATGTCTAGCAGCAATGAGCAGTTCTTC. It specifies CASSYSFMSSSNEQFF.

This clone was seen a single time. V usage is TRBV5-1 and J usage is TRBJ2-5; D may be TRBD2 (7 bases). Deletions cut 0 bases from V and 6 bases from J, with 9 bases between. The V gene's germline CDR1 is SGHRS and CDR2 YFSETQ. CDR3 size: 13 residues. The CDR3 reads CASSLAGGQTQYF. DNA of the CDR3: TGCGCCAGCAGCTTGGCGGGGGGCCAGACCCAGTACTTC.

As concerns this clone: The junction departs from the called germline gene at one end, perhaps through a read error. DNA of the CDR3: TGCGCCAGCAGTGAGAGGGGGCCAAGGAACTATAGCTACACCTTC. This translates into CASSERGPRNYSYTF. The chain joins TRBV10-1 to TRBJ1-2; TRBD1 aligns across 7 bases. The CDR3 contains 15 residues. Germline V gives CDR1 WNHNN, CDR2 SYGVQD (reference sequence).

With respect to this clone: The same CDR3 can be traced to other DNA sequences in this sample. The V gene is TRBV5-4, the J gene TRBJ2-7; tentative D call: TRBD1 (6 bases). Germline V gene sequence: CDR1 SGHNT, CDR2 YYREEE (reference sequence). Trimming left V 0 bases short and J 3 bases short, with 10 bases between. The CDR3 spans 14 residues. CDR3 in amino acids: CASSLARGSYEQYF. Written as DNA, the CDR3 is TGTGCCAGCAGCTTGGCCAGGGGCAGCTACGAGCAGTACTTC.

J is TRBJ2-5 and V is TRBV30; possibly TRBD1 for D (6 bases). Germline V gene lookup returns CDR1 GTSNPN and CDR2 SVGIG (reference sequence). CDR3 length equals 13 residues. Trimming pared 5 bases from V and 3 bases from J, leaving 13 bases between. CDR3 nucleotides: TGTGCCTGGGGCCAGGGGTTGAAAGAGACCCAGTACTTC. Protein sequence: CAWGQGLKETQYF.

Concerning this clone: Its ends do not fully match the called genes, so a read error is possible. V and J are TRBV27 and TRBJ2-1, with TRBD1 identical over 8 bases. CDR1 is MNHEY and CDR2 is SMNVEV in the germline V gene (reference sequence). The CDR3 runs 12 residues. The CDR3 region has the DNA TGTGCCAGCAGTTTATGGGGACAGGCTAACGTCTTC. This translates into CASSLWGQANVF.